This T cell receptor (beta chain) emerged from a study of OX40 agonist ivuxolimab in advanced cancers. Regarding the study in general: The costimulatory receptor OX40 (CD134) was targeted by ivuxolimab, a fully human IgG2 agonistic monoclonal antibody. Among the 50 to 55 dose-escalation patients, about 19 had hepatocellular carcinoma, approximately 15 melanoma, 9 renal cell carcinoma and 9 head and neck cancer. Peripheral TCRbeta sequencing aimed to test whether ivuxolimab altered TCR sequence diversity and caused clonal T-cell expansion. Intravenous ivuxolimab was administered to patients every 2 weeks at six dose levels: 0.01, 0.1, 0.3, 1.5, 3 and 10 mg/kg. Prior anti-PD-1, anti-PD-L1 or anti-CTLA-4 therapy was permitted, and checkpoint inhibitors had been received by about 36% of dose-escalation patients. The monotherapy dose-escalation portion (N of about 50 patients) of the phase I ivuxolimab trial is reported in the paper. Three dose-escalation patients achieved partial responses, one with hepatocellular carcinoma and two with cutaneous melanoma. A male proportion of almost 85% and a mean age of about 60 years, ranging from about 23 to 79, were recorded for the dose-escalation cohort.

Genomic DNA was extracted from sorted cells for sequencing of the TCRbeta CDR3 region. The immunoSEQ Assay was used for sequencing of TCRbeta CDR3 regions. TCRdb took this table from immuneACCESS and kept in-frame rearrangements with V and J called. Such tables lack part of the clones; where checked against another copy, unresolved V genes explain under half of the gap, and the rest is unexplained. A total of tens of thousands of clones appear in this sample, over 90% of them only once. The ten most abundant clones make up approximately 20% of the sample. The paper as a whole reports these results and caveats: At doses from 0.1 to 3.0 mg/kg, clonal expansion was seen in both CD4+ and CD8+ blood T cells between baseline and week 6. Low levels of normalized T-cell clonal expansion were also seen in some patients who did not respond. In the 0.1-3.0 mg/kg groups, partial responders were among the patients with the lowest normalized peripheral clonal expansion, particularly in CD8+ T cells. After ivuxolimab, CD8+ T cells had more expanded clones than CD4+ T cells on average. The antigen specificity of the peripheral T cells that underwent clonal expansion was not determined.

CDR1 MDHEN and CDR2 SYDVKM were looked up in the germline V gene. Its CDR3 holds 13 amino acids, cysteine through phenylalanine. The only DNA kept is the CDR3, 39 bases in frame from the first base. Trimming removed 2 bases from V and 4 bases from J, leaving 8 bases between the germline ends. Patients with autoimmune disease history or receiving systemic immunosuppression were excluded from the trial. In every dose cohort, peripheral blood was drawn for TCR sequencing at baseline, cycle 4 day 1, and cycle 7 day 1. Samples were obtained from an open-label, multicenter, first-in-human phase I dose-escalation trial of ivuxolimab. Adults with locally advanced or metastatic melanoma, renal cell, hepatocellular, or head and neck squamous cell carcinoma were enrolled in the trial. Before TCR sequencing, CD4+ T cells and CD8+ T cells from peripheral blood were sorted into separate populations. As to this clone: Its cognate antigen has yet to be identified. No much larger clone is present one base from it, and per-base qualities are unavailable.

The sequencing here drew on CD4+ or CD8+ T cells sorted from blood, taken in a trial of the OX40 agonist ivuxolimab. The receptor chain draws on TRBV28 and TRBJ1-2; no D gene is confidently identified. The origin of this receptor is an adult with an advanced solid tumor such as melanoma, head and neck, liver or kidney cancer. The CDR3 here reads CASSLRTAYGYTF. The sequence in DNA is TGTGCCAGCAGTTTAAGGACTGCCTATGGCTACACCTTC.